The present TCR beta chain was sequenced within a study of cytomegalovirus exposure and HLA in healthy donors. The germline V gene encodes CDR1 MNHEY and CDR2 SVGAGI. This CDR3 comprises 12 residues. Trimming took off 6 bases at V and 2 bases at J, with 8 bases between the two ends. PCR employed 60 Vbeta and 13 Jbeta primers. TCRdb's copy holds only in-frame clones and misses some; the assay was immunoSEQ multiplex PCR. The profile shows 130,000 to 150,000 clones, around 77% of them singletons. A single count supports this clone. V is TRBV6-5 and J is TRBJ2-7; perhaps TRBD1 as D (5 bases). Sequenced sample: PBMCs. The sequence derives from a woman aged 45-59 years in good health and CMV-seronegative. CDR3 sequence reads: CASRSDTYEQYF. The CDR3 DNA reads TGTGCCAGCAGGTCGGACACCTACGAGCAGTACTTC.